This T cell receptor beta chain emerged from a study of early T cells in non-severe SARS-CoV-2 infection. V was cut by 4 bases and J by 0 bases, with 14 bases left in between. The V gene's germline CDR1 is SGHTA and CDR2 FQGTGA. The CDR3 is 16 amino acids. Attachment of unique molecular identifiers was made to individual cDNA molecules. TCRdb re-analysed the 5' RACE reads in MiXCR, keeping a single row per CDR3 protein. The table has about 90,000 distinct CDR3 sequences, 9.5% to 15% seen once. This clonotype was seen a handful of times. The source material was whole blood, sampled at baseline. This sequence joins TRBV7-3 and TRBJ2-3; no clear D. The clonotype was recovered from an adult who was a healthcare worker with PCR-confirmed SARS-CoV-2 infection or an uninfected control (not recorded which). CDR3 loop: CASSSGRSHSTDTQYF. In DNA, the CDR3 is TGTGCCAGCAGCTCTGGTAGATCGCACAGCACAGATACGCAGTATTTT.